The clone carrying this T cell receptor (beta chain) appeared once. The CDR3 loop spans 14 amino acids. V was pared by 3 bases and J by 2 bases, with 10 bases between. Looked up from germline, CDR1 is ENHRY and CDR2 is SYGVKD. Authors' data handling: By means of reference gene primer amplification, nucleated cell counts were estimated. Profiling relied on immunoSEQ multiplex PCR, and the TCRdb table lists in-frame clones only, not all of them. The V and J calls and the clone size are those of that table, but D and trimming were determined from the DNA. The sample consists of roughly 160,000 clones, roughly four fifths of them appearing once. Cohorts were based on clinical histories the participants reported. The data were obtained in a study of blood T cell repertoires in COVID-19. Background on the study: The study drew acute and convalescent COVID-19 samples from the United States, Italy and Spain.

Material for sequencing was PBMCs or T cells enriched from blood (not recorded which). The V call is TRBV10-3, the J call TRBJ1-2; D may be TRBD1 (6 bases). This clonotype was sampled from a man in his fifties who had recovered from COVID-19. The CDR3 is CAISDGQGNYGYTF. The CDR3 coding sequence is TGTGCCATCAGTGATGGTCAGGGGAACTATGGCTACACCTTC.